This entry lists 8 T cell receptor beta chains sequenced from one sample in a study of T cells after yellow fever vaccination. TCRdb independently ran MiXCR on the 5' RACE reads; one entry per CDR3 protein. The sample carries roughly 240,000 distinct CDR3 sequences, roughly 6.3% recorded once. The sample was CD4+ T cells sorted from PBMCs, taken on the day of the yellow fever booster vaccination. The source of these receptors is a man aged 30-40 years who received the YFV17D yellow fever vaccine.

Ten or more counts support this clonotype. This chain connects TRBV24-1 to TRBJ2-7; 8 nucleotides match TRBD1. Losses at the gene ends were 4 bases for V and 2 bases for J; bases not matched to a gene: 3. Per germline, CDR1 KGHDR and CDR2 SFDVKD. CDR3 length equals 14 residues. The CDR3 here is CATSDDRGTYEQYF. CDR3 nucleotides: TGTGCCACCAGTGACGACAGGGGCACCTACGAGCAGTACTTC.

This clonotype was picked up many times. The chain recombines TRBV4-3 with TRBJ2-2; D gene uncertain. The CDR3 is 16 residues long. With 0 bases removed from V and 7 bases from J, the gap between germline ends came to 15 bases. In germline, CDR1 is LGHNA, CDR2 YSLEER. CDR3: CASSQESVVRSGELFF. The CDR3 DNA follows: TGCGCCAGCAGCCAAGAATCGGTCGTCCGTAGCGGGGAGCTGTTTTTT.

The chain couples TRBV24-1 to TRBJ2-1; D uncertain. Germline CDR1 and CDR2: KGHDR and SFDVKD. Deletions cut 4 bases from V and 6 bases from J, with 15 bases between. The CDR3 runs 15 residues. The CDR3 nucleotides are TGTGCCACCAGTGACTCTAAAGGTACTGGCAATGAGCAGTTCTTC. Encoded protein: CATSDSKGTGNEQFF.

The chain links TRBV20-1 to TRBJ2-1, with 9 bases identical to TRBD2. Losses at the gene ends were 3 bases for V and 7 bases for J; bases not matched to a gene: 13. Per the germline V gene, CDR1 is DFQATT and CDR2 is SNEGSKA (reference sequence). This CDR3 is built from 16 residues. CDR3 DNA: TGCAGTGCTAGCCCCCTGCTAGCGGGGCTGGGGAATGAGCAGTTCTTC. Translating gives CSASPLLAGLGNEQFF.

The chain carries TRBV20-1 and TRBJ2-6; 8 bases match TRBD1. V gave up 3 bases and J gave up 5 bases; unmatched junction bases: 18. The CDR3 extends over 19 amino acids. Germline V gene lookup returns CDR1 DFQATT and CDR2 SNEGSKA (reference sequence). In nucleotides, the CDR3 is TGCAGTGCTAGTGAGTTTTCGGACAGGGACTCTCTTAGGGCCAACGTCCTGACTTTC. Translated, it gives CSASEFSDRDSLRANVLTF.

This clonotype was observed at least ten times. The V and J genes are TRBV5-1 and TRBJ1-5; 8 nucleotides agree with TRBD1. CDR1 and CDR2 from the germline V gene are SGHRS and YFSETQ. The ends lost 5 bases at V and 4 bases at J; junction bases unmatched: 8. CDR3 size: 15 residues. The CDR3 DNA is TGCGCCAGCAGGCCTACAGGGGGTAGTAATCAGCCCCAGCATTTT. It codes for CASRPTGGSNQPQHF.

This clonotype was counted at least ten times. The chain joins TRBV20-1 to TRBJ2-1; 9 positions match TRBD2. V gave up 1 base and J gave up 3 bases; unmatched junction bases: 4. The germline V gene has CDR1 DFQATT and CDR2 SNEGSKA (reference sequence). The length of the CDR3 is 15 residues. This CDR3 reads CSARVSGSRYNEQFF. CDR3 nucleotide sequence: TGCAGTGCTAGAGTTAGCGGGAGTCGCTACAATGAGCAGTTCTTC.

This clonotype has ten or more counts. J is TRBJ1-6 and V is TRBV29-1; weak D call: TRBD1 (6 bases). The V end was cut by 4 bases, the J end by 10 bases, with 17 bases between. Germline CDR1 and CDR2: SQVTM and ANQGSEA. The CDR3 covers 14 residues. The CDR3 bases are TGCAGCGTTGCCTCCGGACAGTGGGACTCACCCCTCCACTTT. It encodes CSVASGQWDSPLHF.